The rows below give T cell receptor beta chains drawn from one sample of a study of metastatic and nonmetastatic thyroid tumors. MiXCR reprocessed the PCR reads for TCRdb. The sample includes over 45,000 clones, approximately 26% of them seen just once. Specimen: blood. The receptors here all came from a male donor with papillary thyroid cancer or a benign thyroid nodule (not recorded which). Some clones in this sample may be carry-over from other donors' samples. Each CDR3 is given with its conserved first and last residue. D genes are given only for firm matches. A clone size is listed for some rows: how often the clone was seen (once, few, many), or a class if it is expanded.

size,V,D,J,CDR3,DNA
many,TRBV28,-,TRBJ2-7,CASAWTPAQANDEQYF,TGTGCCAGCGCCTGGACTCCAGCTCAGGCTAATGACGAGCAGTACTTC
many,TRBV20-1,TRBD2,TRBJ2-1,CSARDPGGLVQFF,TGCAGTGCTAGAGATCCGGGGGGACTAGTACAGTTCTTC
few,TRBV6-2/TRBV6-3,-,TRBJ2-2,CAIRERDTGELFF,TGTGCCATCAGGGAGAGGGACACCGGTGAGCTGTTTTTT
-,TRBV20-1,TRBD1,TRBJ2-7,CSARGDWTGSGEQYF,TGCAGTGCTAGGGGGGACTGGACAGGGTCGGGCGAGCAGTACTTC
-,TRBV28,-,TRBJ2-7,CASSPAGPEQYF,TGTGCCAGCAGCCCCGCGGGTCCCGAGCAGTACTTC
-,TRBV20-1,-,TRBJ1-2,CSARDRRSIYGYTF,TGCAGTGCTAGAGATCGGCGCAGTATCTATGGCTACACCTTC
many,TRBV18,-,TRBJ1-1,CASSQEEGANTEAFF,TGTGCCAGCTCACAGGAGGAAGGGGCGAACACTGAAGCTTTCTTT
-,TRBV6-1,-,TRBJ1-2,CASSGGLPGYGYTF,TGTGCCAGCAGTGGCGGTCTCCCGGGCTATGGCTACACCTTC
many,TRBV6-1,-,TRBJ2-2,CASSPAGTAANGGELFF,TGTGCCAGCAGTCCGGCCGGGACCGCAGCGAACGGCGGGGAGCTGTTTTTT
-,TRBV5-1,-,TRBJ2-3,CASSLEQATRADTQYF,TGCGCCAGCAGCTTGGAGCAGGCGACGCGGGCAGATACGCAGTATTTT
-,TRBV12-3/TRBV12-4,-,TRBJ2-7,CASSRCRYEQYF,TGTGCCAGCAGTCGGTGCAGGTACGAGCAGTACTTC
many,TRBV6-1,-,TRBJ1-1,CASTIVLGTEAFF,TGTGCCAGCACCATAGTTCTCGGCACTGAAGCTTTCTTT
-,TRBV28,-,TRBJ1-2,CASSFLGLNYGYTF,TGTGCCAGCAGTTTCTTGGGACTCAACTATGGCTACACCTTC
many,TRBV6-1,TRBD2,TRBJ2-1,CASSPPTSGRGSEQFF,TGTGCCAGCAGTCCCCCTACTAGCGGGAGGGGGAGTGAGCAGTTCTTC
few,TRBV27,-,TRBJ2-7,CASRGTVTYDQYF,TGTGCCAGCAGAGGGACGGTGACTTACGATCAATACTTC
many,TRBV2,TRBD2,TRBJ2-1,CARRYTSGSEFF,TGTGCCCGCAGGTACACTAGCGGGAGCGAGTTCTTC
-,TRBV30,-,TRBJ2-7,CAWSGGAGNEQYF,TGTGCCTGGAGTGGTGGAGCGGGTAACGAGCAGTACTTC
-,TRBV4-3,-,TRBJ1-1,CASSQDRGGSEAFF,TGCGCCAGCAGCCAAGACAGGGGCGGCTCTGAAGCTTTCTTT
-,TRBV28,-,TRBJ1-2,CASSPVLLVYGYTF,TGTGCCAGCAGTCCCGTACTACTAGTCTATGGCTACACCTTC
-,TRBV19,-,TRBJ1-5,CDSSIKSVGQPQHF,TGTGACAGTAGTATAAAATCAGTGGGCCAGCCCCAGCATTTT
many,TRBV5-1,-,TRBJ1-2,CASSLVENYGYTF,TGCGCCAGCAGCTTGGTCGAAAACTATGGCTACACCTTC
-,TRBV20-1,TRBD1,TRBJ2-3,CSASPADRATDTQYF,TGCAGTGCTAGTCCCGCGGACAGGGCAACAGATACGCAGTATTTT
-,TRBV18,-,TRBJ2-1,CASSGRTRGNEQFF,TGTGCCAGCTCAGGAAGGACAAGGGGGAATGAGCAGTTCTTC
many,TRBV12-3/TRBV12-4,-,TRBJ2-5,CASSRPGTREETQYF,TGTGCCAGCAGTCGACCCGGGACCCGGGAGGAGACCCAGTACTTC
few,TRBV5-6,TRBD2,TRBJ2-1,CASSRLAGGPLYNEQFF,TGTGCCAGCAGCCGACTAGCGGGAGGGCCTCTCTACAATGAGCAGTTCTTC
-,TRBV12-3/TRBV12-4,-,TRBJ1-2,CASSFSPAIHVYTF,TGTGCCAGCAGTTTTTCGCCAGCCATCCATGTCTACACCTTC
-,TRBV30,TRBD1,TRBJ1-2,CAWSQGGGYTF,TGTGCCTGGAGCCAGGGGGGTGGCTACACCTTC
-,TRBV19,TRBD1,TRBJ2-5,CASSIGTVQETQYF,TGTGCCAGTAGTATTGGGACAGTACAAGAGACCCAGTACTTC
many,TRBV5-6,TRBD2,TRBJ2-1,CASSWSGQREWNEQFF,TGTGCCAGCAGCTGGAGCGGTCAGCGGGAGTGGAATGAGCAGTTCTTC
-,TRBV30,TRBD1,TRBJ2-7,CAWSVGTGRGSEQYF,TGTGCCTGGTCCGTCGGGACAGGGAGAGGTAGCGAGCAGTACTTC
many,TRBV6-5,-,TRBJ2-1,CASSYGLASYNEQFF,TGTGCCAGCAGTTACGGCCTAGCTTCCTACAATGAGCAGTTCTTC
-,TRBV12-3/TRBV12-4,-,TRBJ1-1,CASSRQGGAEAFF,TGTGCCAGCAGTCGCCAGGGAGGGGCTGAAGCTTTCTTT
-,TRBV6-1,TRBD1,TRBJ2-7,CASSVEGTGNYEQYF,TGTGCCAGCAGCGTCGAGGGGACAGGGAACTACGAGCAGTACTTC
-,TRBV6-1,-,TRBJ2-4,CASSENGGRDIQYF,TGTGCCAGCAGTGAAAACGGGGGGCGAGACATTCAGTACTTT
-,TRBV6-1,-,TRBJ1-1,CASSPRIMNTEAFF,TGTGCCAGCAGTCCCCGCATAATGAACACTGAAGCTTTCTTT
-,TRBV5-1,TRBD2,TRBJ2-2,CASSPGTSGYTGELFF,TGCGCCAGCAGCCCAGGGACTAGCGGCTACACCGGGGAGCTGTTTTTT
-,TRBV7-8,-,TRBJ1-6,CASSLMGRGSYNSPLHF,TGTGCCAGCAGCTTAATGGGCAGGGGCTCCTATAATTCACCCCTCCACTTT
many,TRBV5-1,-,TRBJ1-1,CASSLDSVTEAFF,TGCGCCAGCAGCCTCGACAGTGTAACTGAAGCTTTCTTT
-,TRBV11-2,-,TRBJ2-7,CASSPQDYEQYF,TGTGCCAGCAGTCCCCAGGACTACGAGCAGTACTTC
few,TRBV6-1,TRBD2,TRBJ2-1,CASRPGLAGGPPFF,TGTGCCAGCAGACCCGGACTAGCGGGGGGGCCTCCCTTCTTC
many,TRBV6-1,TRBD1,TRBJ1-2,CASSKTGQGDYGYTF,TGCGCCAGCAGTAAAACGGGACAGGGAGACTATGGCTACACCTTC
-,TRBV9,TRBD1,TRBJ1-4,CASSVGAGGTTNEKLFF,TGTGCCAGCAGCGTAGGGGCAGGGGGCACAACTAATGAAAAACTGTTTTTT
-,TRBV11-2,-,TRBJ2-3,CASSFSGSDTQYF,TGTGCCAGCAGCTTCTCAGGGTCAGATACGCAGTATTTT
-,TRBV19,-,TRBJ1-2,CASSLMTGLVYTF,TGTGCCAGTAGTTTGATGACAGGCTTGGTCTACACCTTC
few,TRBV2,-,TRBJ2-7,CASSEGTVAPAEQYF,TGTGCCAGCAGCGAAGGGACGGTAGCTCCCGCCGAGCAGTACTTC
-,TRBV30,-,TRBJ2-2,CAWTRAARGNTGELFF,TGTGCCTGGACCCGAGCCGCGAGGGGTAACACCGGGGAGCTGTTTTTT
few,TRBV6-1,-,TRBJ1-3,CASSEETYSGNTIYF,TGTGCCAGCAGTGAAGAAACATACTCTGGAAACACCATATATTTT
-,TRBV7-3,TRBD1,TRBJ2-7,CASSLTGKDEQYF,TGTGCCAGCAGCTTGACAGGGAAAGACGAGCAGTACTTC
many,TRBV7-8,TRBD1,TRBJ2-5,CAITTARDSQETQYF,TGTGCAATCACGACGGCCAGGGACAGCCAAGAGACCCAGTACTTC
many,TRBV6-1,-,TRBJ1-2,CASSRDGNYGYTF,TGTGCCAGCAGTAGGGACGGTAACTATGGCTACACCTTC